The 8 T cell receptor beta chains listed next were all sequenced from one sample in a study of blood T cell repertoires in COVID-19. The assay was immunoSEQ multiplex PCR, and TCRdb's table has in-frame clones only and misses some. The repertoire holds approximately 300,000 clones, with about 90% as singletons. Sequenced material: PBMCs or T cells enriched from blood (not recorded which). Receptor source: a woman aged 25 to 39 who had recovered from COVID-19.

The chain joins TRBV6-5 to TRBJ1-1, with 7 bases aligning to TRBD1. CDR3 length equals 13 residues. The V gene end was trimmed by 8 bases and the J gene end by 6 bases; junction bases not matched to a gene: 9. Germline V CDR1 and CDR2: MNHEY, SVGAGI. For the CDR3, the DNA is TGTGCCAGCGTCGAGGGGGCGAGTTCTGAAGCTTTCTTT. Amino acid sequence: CASVEGASSEAFF.

The chain employs TRBV2 and TRBJ1-5, with 7 bases aligning to TRBD1. The CDR3 extends over 15 amino acids. With V trimmed by 6 bases and J by 0 bases, 5 bases remained unmatched. Germline V lookup: CDR1 SNHLY, CDR2 FYNNEI. This CDR3 is CASSPGQVSNQPQHF. The CDR3 DNA is TGTGCCAGCAGCCCCGGACAGGTTAGCAATCAGCCCCAGCATTTT.

This clone was counted between two and nine times. The V gene is TRBV21-1, the J gene TRBJ1-2; TRBD1 was called by the table and not checked on the DNA. TRBV21-1 is a recognized pseudogene. This CDR3 has 14 amino acids. This CDR3 is CASSKAAGYYGYTF. The DNA for the CDR3 is TGTGCCAGCAGCAAAGCAGCAGGGTACTATGGCTACACCTTC.

About this clone itself: Distinct nucleotide sequences in the sample also encode this CDR3. This chain links TRBV9 with TRBJ1-1; no clear D gene. V lost 0 bases and J lost 0, with 9 bases in between. The CDR3 runs to 15 residues. Germline loops: CDR1 SGDLS, CDR2 YYNGEE. Written as DNA, the CDR3 is TGTGCCAGCAGCGTAGGAGGCCAACTGAACACTGAAGCTTTCTTT. This encodes CASSVGGQLNTEAFF.

The rearrangement uses TRBV19 and TRBJ2-2, with 7 bases matching TRBD1. This CDR3 has 15 amino acids. V shed 7 bases and J 4 bases; nucleotides not matched to a gene: 9. Germline loops: CDR1 LNHDA, CDR2 SQIVND (reference sequence). CDR3 sequence (DNA): TGTGCCAGTATCCCATCGACAGGGTCCACCGGGGAGCTGTTTTTT. It codes for CASIPSTGSTGELFF.

V gene TRBV6-2 or TRBV6-3 combines with J gene TRBJ2-7; a weak D match, TRBD1 (5 bases). Germline V gene data show CDR1 as MNHEY and CDR2 as SVGEGT. V lost 2 bases and J lost 3, with 11 bases in between. The CDR3 is made up of 14 amino acids. The CDR3 bases are TGTGCCAGCAGTTACCCGCAGGGCCGCTACGAGCAGTACTTC. Its translation: CASSYPQGRYEQYF.

The chain couples TRBV6-2 or TRBV6-3 to TRBJ2-5, with TRBD1 matching 12 bases. The CDR3 sequence is 19 residues long. CDR1 is MNHEY and CDR2 is SVGEGT in the germline V gene. V lost 4 bases and J lost 5; bases outside the gene matches: 17. The CDR3 is CASSSYWGGQGASGETQYF. The CDR3 DNA is TGTGCCAGCAGTTCCTACTGGGGGGGACAGGGGGCAAGTGGTGAGACCCAGTACTTC.

The rearrangement joins TRBV4-3 to TRBJ2-5; TRBD2 might be the D (6 bases). V lost 7 bases to trimming and J lost 2 bases, with 23 bases between them. Germline CDR1 LGHNA, CDR2 YSLEER. This CDR3 is built from 17 residues. DNA of the CDR3: TGCGCCAGCAACCCCCTCCGTTATAGGGCGGGGCAAGAGACCCAGTACTTC. This codes for CASNPLRYRAGQETQYF.